A single sample gave rise to the 9 T cell receptor beta chains below, sequenced in a study of T cell responses to AZD1222 COVID-19 vaccine listed by TCRdb under 2021. The library came from the immunoSEQ multiplex PCR assay. Sourced from immuneACCESS, this table was stored by TCRdb with only in-frame sequences that have V and J called. A share of the clones is absent; for the studies checked, an unresolved V gene accounts for under half, and the remainder has no known explanation. This sample comprises about 150,000 clones, around 90% of them detected only once. Of the sample, around 8% is held by the ten largest clones. In light of the paper, this sample's time point label describes: about 28 days (+/-7) after the second vaccine dose. The sample's treatment or condition label, decoded: meningococcal conjugate vaccine given as trial control. Sequenced material: peripheral blood, taken 28 days after the second dose of the MenACWY control vaccine. The receptors originated from an adult who received the MenACWY meningococcal vaccine as a control.

The rearrangement uses TRBV19 and TRBJ1-2; maybe TRBD1 (5 bases). Germline-derived CDR1 and CDR2 are LNHDA and SQIVND (reference sequence). The CDR3 contains 16 residues. V was shortened by 6 bases and J by 7 bases, with 24 bases between the two germline ends. The CDR3 sequence: CASSPMAVGHRPGYTF. Here the CDR3 DNA reads TGTGCCAGTAGCCCCATGGCGGTAGGACACCGGCCTGGCTACACCTTC.

This chain connects TRBV6-5 to TRBJ2-7, with 10 nucleotides matching TRBD1. The CDR3 consists of 14 residues. Trimming at V came to 6 bases and at J to 5 bases, leaving 7 bases not matched to a gene. Germline V CDR1 and CDR2: MNHEY, SVGAGI. The CDR3 region is CASSPGQGSHEQYF. Here the CDR3 DNA reads TGTGCCAGCAGCCCGGGACAGGGGTCCCACGAGCAGTACTTC.

The chain couples TRBV6-5 to TRBJ2-1; D remains ambiguous. Germline CDR1 is MNHEY and CDR2 is SVGAGI. The CDR3 is 14 amino acids. V dropped 4 bases and J dropped 6 bases, with 13 bases sitting between them. The CDR3: CASSSMIPANEQFF. Here the CDR3 DNA reads TGTGCCAGCAGTTCTATGATTCCCGCCAATGAGCAGTTCTTC.

This rearrangement joins TRBV3-1 (or the pseudogene TRBV3-2) to TRBJ1-1; D call uncertain. The CDR3 is made up of 17 amino acids. Trimming stripped 1 base from V and 5 bases from J, with 20 bases between. The germline CDR1 and CDR2 sequences are LGHDT and YNNKEL (reference sequence). The CDR3, as DNA: TGTGCCAGCAGCCAAGTGTGGCGGCAGGCGGGTAATACTGAAGCTTTCTTT. This codes for CASSQVWRQAGNTEAFF.

The chain is built from TRBV6-1 and TRBJ1-2; D not certain. The V gene's germline CDR1 is MNHNS and CDR2 SASEGT. Trimming left V 1 base short and J 8 bases short, with 26 bases between. This CDR3 region has 18 residues. CDR3 nucleotides: TGTGCCAGCAGTGAAGGGGTTTCGCGCCGGGCCGCGCCGAGCGGCTACACCTTC. Its protein is CASSEGVSRRAAPSGYTF.

V and J are TRBV11-3 and TRBJ2-6; D gene ambiguous. Germline values: CDR1 SGHNT, CDR2 YENEEA. The V and J ends lost 2 bases and 1 base respectively, with 6 bases between them. This CDR3 is 15 amino acids long. The CDR3, as DNA: TGTGCCAGCAGCTTAATAGGATCTGGGGCCAACGTCCTGACTTTC. This codes for CASSLIGSGANVLTF.

The chain employs TRBV28 and TRBJ2-2; D is uncertain. The ends were cut back, 2 bases at V and 5 bases at J, with 6 bases in the middle. Germline assignment: CDR1 MDHEN and CDR2 SYDVKM. The CDR3 runs 13 residues. The CDR3, as DNA: TGTGCCAGCAGTTTAGTAGGGACCGGGGAGCTGTTTTTT. It yields the protein CASSLVGTGELFF.

V is TRBV19 and J is TRBJ2-1, with TRBD2 identical over 7 bases. CDR3 length equals 15 residues. Germline trimming cut 3 bases from V and 10 bases from J; bases unmatched to any gene: 12. Germline CDR1 reads LNHDA; CDR2 reads SQIVND (reference sequence). The CDR3 sequence: CASSIGLAADGEQFF. CDR3 in DNA: TGTGCCAGTAGTATTGGTCTAGCGGCCGATGGGGAGCAGTTCTTC.

The chain uses TRBV30 and TRBJ2-3, with 8 bases that match TRBD2. Trimming took 0 bases from V and 1 from J; bases not matched to a gene: 9. The CDR3 covers 17 residues. CDR1 and CDR2 from the germline V gene are GTSNPN and SVGIG (reference sequence). This CDR3 reads CAWSVGRIAGRTDTQYF. CDR3 coding DNA: TGTGCCTGGAGTGTGGGCCGGATAGCGGGACGCACAGATACGCAGTATTTT.